The source of this T cell receptor (beta chain) is a study of blood T cell repertoires in COVID-19. As for the study in general: Samples came from the United States, Italy and Spain, spanning acute and convalescent COVID-19. T cells, B-cell-depleted T cells, or PBMCs supplied cDNA or gDNA.

Germline V gene sequence: CDR1 LGHDT, CDR2 YNNKEL (reference sequence). The CDR3 has 16 amino acids. J gave up 4 bases and V 3 bases, and 4 bases lay outside the gene matches. Original analysis: Scientists estimated how many nucleated cells there were by amplifying reference gene primers. TCRdb's copy holds only in-frame clones and misses some; the assay was immunoSEQ multiplex PCR. The V and J calls and the clone size are those of that table, but D and trimming were determined from the DNA. This sample has under 350,000 clones, with 89% found just once. The rearrangement joins TRBV3-1 (or the pseudogene TRBV3-2) to TRBJ2-7; TRBD2 matches at 15 bases. The TCR was taken from a man in his fifties with acute or convalescent COVID-19. The material sequenced was peripheral blood. Here the CDR3 DNA reads TGTGCCAGCAGCCAGGCTGGACTAGCGGGGGGGTACGAGCAGTACTTC. Translating it yields CASSQAGLAGGYEQYF.